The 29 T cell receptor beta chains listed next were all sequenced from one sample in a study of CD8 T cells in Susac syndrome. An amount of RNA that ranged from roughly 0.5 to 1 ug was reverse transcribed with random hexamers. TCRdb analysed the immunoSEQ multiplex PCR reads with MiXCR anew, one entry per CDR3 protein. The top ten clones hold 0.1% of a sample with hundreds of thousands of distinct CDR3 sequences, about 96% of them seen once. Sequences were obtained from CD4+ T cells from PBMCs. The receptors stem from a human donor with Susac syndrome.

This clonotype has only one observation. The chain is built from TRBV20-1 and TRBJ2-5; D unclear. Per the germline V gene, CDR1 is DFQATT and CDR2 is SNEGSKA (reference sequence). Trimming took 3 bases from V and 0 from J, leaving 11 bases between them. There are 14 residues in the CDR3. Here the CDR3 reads CSARTSSNQETQYF. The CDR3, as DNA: TGCAGTGCTAGGACCAGCTCGAACCAAGAGACCCAGTACTTC.

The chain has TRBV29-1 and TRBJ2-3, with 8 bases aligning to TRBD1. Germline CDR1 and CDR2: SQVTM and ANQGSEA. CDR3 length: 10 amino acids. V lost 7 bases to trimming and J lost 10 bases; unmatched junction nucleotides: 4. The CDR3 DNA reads TGCAGCGGATCGGACAGGGCGCAGTATTTT. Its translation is CSGSDRAQYF.

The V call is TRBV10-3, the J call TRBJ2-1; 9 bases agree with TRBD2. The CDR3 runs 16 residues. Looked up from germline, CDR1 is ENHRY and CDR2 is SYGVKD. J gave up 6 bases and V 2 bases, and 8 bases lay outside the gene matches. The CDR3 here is CAISETPGTSSNEQFF. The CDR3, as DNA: TGTGCCATCAGTGAGACCCCCGGGACTAGCAGCAATGAGCAGTTCTTC.

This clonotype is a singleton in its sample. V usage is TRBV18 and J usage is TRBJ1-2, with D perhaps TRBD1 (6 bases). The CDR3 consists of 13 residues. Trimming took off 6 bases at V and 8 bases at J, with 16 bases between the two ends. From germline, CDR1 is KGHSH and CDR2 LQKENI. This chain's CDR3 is CASSQDSGTGYTF. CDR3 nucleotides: TGTGCCAGCTCCCAGGACAGCGGGACCGGCTACACCTTC.

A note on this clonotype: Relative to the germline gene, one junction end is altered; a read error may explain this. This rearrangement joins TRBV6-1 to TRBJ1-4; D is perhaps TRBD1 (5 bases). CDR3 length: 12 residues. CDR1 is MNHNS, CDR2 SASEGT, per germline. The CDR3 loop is CASRYPPTAPTF. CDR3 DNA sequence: TGTGCCAGCAGATACCCACCGACAGCTCCAACTTTT.

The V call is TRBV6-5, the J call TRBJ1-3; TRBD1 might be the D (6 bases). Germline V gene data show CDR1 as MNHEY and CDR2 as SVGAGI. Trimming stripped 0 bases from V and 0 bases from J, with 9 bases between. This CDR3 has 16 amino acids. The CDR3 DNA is TGTGCCAGCAGTTACTCAGGGGGGTACTCTGGAAACACCATATATTTT. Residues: CASSYSGGYSGNTIYF.

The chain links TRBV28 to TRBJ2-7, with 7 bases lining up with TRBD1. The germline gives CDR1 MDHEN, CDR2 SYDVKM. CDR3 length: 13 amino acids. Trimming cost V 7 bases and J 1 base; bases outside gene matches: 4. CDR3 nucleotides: TGTGCCAGCACCGGGACAGCTTCCTACGAGCAGTACTTC. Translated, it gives CASTGTASYEQYF.

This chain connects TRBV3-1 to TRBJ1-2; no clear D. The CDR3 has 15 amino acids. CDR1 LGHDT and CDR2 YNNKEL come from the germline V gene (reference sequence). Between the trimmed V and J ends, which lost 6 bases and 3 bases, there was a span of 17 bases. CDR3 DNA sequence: TGTGCCAGCAGGCCAACGCCTCTTAAGGACTATGGCTACACCTTC. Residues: CASRPTPLKDYGYTF.

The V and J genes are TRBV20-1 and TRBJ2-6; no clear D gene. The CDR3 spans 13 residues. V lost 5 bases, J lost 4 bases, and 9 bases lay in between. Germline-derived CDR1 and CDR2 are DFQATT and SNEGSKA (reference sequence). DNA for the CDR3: TGCAGTGCTCGGGCTGCCGGGGCCAACGTCCTGACTTTC. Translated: CSARAAGANVLTF.

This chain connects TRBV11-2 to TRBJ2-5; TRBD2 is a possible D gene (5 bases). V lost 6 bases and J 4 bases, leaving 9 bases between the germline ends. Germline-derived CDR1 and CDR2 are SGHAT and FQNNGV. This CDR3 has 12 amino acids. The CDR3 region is CASSPGLETQYF. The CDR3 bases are TGTGCCAGCAGTCCGGGATTAGAGACCCAGTACTTC.

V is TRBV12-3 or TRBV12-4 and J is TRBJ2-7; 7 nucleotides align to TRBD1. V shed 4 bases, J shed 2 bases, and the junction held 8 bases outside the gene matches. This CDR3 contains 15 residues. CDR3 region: CASSSLGTVAYEQYF. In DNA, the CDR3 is TGTGCCAGCAGTTCCCTCGGGACAGTAGCCTACGAGCAGTACTTC.

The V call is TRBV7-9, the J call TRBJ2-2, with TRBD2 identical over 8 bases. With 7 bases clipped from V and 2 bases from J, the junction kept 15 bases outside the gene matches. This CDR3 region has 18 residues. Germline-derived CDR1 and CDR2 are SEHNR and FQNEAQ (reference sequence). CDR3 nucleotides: TGTGCCAGCAAGATTCCAACCCCCGGGACTAGAAACACCGGGGAGCTGTTTTTT. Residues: CASKIPTPGTRNTGELFF.

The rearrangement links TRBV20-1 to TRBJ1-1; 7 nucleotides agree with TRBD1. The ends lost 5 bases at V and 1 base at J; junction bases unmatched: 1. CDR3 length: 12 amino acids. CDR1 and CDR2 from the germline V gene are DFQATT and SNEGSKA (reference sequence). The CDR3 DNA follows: TGCAGTGCTGGGGACAGGAACACTGAAGCTTTCTTT. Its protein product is CSAGDRNTEAFF.

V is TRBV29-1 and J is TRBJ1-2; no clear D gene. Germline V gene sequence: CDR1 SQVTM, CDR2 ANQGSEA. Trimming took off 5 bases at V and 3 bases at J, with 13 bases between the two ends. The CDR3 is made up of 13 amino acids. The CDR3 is CSVPDPADYGYTF. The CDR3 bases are TGCAGCGTTCCAGACCCAGCGGACTATGGCTACACCTTC.

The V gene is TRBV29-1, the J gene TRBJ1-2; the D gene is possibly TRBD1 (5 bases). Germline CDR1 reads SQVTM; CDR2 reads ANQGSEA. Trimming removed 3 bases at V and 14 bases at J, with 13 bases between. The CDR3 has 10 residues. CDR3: CSVDDRRRTF. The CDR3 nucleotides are TGCAGCGTTGACGACAGAAGGCGAACCTTC.

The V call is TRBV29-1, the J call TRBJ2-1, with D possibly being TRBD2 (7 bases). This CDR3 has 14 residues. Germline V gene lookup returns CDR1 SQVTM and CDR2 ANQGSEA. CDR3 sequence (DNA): TGCAGGGCCGGAGGGGGGGGACTTTACAATGAGCAGTTCTTC. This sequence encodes CRAGGGGLYNEQFF.

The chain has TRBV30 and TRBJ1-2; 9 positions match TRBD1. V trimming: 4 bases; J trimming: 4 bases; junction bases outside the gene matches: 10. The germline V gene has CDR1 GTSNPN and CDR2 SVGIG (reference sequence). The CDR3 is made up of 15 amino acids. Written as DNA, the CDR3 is TGTGCCTGGATTGAACAGGGGGCATCTATCTATGGCTACACCTTC. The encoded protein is CAWIEQGASIYGYTF.

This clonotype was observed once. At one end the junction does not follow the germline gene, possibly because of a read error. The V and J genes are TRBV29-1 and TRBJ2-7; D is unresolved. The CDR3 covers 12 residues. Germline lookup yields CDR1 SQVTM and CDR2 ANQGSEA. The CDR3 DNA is TGCAGCGTTGCCCCCGGCTCCGACGAGCAGTACTTC. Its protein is CSVAPGSDEQYF.

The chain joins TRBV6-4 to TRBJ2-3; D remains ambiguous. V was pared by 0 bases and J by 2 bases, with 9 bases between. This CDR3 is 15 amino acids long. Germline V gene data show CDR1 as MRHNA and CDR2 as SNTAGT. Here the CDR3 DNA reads TGTGCCAGCAGTGACTCCGGCGGACCCACAGATACGCAGTATTTT. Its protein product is CASSDSGGPTDTQYF.

The CDR3, as DNA: TGTGCCAGTAGCTGGCTAGGACAGCGCTCTGGGGCCAACGTCCTGACTTTC. Amino acids: CASSWLGQRSGANVLTF. V is TRBV19 and J is TRBJ2-6, with D tentatively TRBD1 (6 bases). This CDR3 is built from 17 residues. V lost 6 bases to trimming and J lost 0 bases, with 15 bases between them. Per the germline V gene, CDR1 is LNHDA and CDR2 is SQIVND (reference sequence). The full variable domain, completed using reference TRBV19 and TRBJ2-6, is DGGITQSPKYLFRKEGQNVTLSCEQNLNHDAMYWYRQDPGQGLRLIYYSQIVNDFQKGDIAEGYSVSREKKESFPLTVTSAQKNPTAFYLCASSWLGQRSGANVLTFGAGSRLTVL.

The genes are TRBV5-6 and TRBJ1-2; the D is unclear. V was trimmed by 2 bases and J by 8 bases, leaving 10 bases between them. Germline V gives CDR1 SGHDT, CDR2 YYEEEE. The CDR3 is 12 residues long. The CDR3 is CASSLPEQGYTF. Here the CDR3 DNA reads TGTGCCAGCAGCTTACCTGAACAGGGCTACACCTTC.

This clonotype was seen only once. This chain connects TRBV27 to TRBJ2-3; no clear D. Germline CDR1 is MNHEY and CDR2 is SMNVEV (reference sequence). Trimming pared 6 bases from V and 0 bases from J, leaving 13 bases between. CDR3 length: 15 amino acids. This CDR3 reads CASSALGRSTDTQYF. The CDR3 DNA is TGTGCCAGCAGCGCCTTGGGCAGGAGCACAGATACGCAGTATTTT.

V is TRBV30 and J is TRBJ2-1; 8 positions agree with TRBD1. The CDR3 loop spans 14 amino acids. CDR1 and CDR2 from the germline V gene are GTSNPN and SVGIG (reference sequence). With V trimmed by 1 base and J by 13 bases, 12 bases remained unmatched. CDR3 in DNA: TGTGCCTGGAGTGCCGGGACAGGCGGAGGCTTACAGTTCTTC. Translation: CAWSAGTGGGLQFF.

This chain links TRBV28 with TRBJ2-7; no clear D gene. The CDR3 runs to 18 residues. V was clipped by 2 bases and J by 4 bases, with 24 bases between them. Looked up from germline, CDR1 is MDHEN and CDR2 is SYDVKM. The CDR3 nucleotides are TGTGCCAGCAGTTTAGCCCGTTTGGAAGGCACGTATCGGTACGAGCAGTACTTC. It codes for CASSLARLEGTYRYEQYF. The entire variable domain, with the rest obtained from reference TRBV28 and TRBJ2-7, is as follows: DVKVTQSSRYLVKRTGEKVFLECVQDMDHENMFWYRQDPGLGLRLIYFSYDVKMKEKGDIPEGYSVSREKKERFSLILESASTNQTSMYLCASSLARLEGTYRYEQYFGPGTRLTVT.

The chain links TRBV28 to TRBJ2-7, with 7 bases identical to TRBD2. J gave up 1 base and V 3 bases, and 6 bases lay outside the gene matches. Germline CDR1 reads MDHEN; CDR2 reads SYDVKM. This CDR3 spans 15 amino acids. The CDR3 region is CASSLGGQKSYEQYF. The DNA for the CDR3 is TGTGCCAGCAGTTTGGGAGGGCAGAAGTCCTACGAGCAGTACTTC.

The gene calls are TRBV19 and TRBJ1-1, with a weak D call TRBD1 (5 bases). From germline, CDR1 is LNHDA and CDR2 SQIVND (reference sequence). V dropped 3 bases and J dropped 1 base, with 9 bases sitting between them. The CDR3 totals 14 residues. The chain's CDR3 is CASSIRQGNTEAFF. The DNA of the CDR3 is TGTGCCAGTAGTATTAGGCAGGGGAACACTGAAGCTTTCTTT.

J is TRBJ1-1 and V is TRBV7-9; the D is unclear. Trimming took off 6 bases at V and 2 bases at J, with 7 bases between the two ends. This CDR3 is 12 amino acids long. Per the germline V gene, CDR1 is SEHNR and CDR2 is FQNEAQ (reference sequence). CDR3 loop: CASSFPNTEAFF. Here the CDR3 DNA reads TGTGCCAGCAGTTTCCCAAACACTGAAGCTTTCTTT.

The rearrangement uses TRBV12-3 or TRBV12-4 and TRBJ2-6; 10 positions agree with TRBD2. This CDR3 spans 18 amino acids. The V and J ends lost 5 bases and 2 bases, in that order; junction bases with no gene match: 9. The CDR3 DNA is TGTGCCAGCAGTGTTACTAGCGGGATGGACCCTGGGGCCAACGTCCTGACTTTC. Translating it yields CASSVTSGMDPGANVLTF.

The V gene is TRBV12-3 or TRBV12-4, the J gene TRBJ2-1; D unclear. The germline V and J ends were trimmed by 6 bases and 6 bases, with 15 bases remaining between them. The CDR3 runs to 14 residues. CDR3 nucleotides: TGTGCCAGCAGCCCAGCCCGAAGGAGCAATGAGCAGTTCTTC. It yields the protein CASSPARRSNEQFF.